Following are 21 T cell receptor beta chains from one sample sequenced in a study of cytomegalovirus exposure and HLA in healthy donors. Both 60 Vbeta primers and 13 Jbeta primers went into the PCR. Sequencing used immunoSEQ multiplex PCR; TCRdb keeps in-frame clones, though not all of them. This sample has fewer than 200,000 clones, with approximately 80% found just once. Material: PBMCs. Source of these receptors: a boy between 5 and 17 years old in good health and CMV-seronegative.

For the CDR3, the DNA is TGTGCCAGCAGTTTATGGGACAGAAACAATGAGCAGTTCTTC. The encoded protein is CASSLWDRNNEQFF. The genes are TRBV27 and TRBJ2-1; 7 bases map to TRBD1. The germline V gene has CDR1 MNHEY and CDR2 SMNVEV (reference sequence). The length of the CDR3 is 14 residues. With 1 base clipped from V and 5 bases from J, the junction kept 2 bases outside the gene matches.

This chain uses TRBV30 with TRBJ1-6; 7 bases line up with TRBD1. Germline loops: CDR1 GTSNPN, CDR2 SVGIG (reference sequence). Trimming removed 1 base from V and 10 bases from J; junction bases left unmatched: 7. The CDR3 spans 14 residues. CDR3 in amino acids: CAWSGETGRSPLHF. CDR3 in DNA: TGTGCCTGGAGTGGAGAGACAGGGCGGTCACCCCTCCACTTT.

J is TRBJ2-2 and V is TRBV11-2, with 11 bases lining up with TRBD2. The CDR3 covers 17 residues. V dropped 4 bases and J dropped 4; count of bases not matched to a gene: 8. CDR1 is SGHAT and CDR2 is FQNNGV in the germline V gene. The CDR3 DNA sequence: TGTGCCAGCAGCTCGTTAGCGGGAGGGCCGGGCACCGGGGAGCTGTTTTTT. The encoded protein is CASSSLAGGPGTGELFF.

The rearrangement joins TRBV6-1 to TRBJ1-4, with unresolved D. The CDR3 is 11 residues long. Per germline, CDR1 MNHNS and CDR2 SASEGT. V lost 6 bases and J lost 8, with 7 bases in between. The CDR3 region is CASRNREKLFF. The CDR3 bases are TGTGCCAGCAGGAACCGGGAAAAACTGTTTTTT.

A note on this clone: One end of the junction is discordant with germline, which a read error may explain. The gene calls are TRBV7-9 and TRBJ2-3; no clear D. The CDR3 has 12 residues. Germline-derived CDR1 and CDR2 are SEHNR and FQNEAQ (reference sequence). CDR3 sequence: CSSSFSADTQYF. The CDR3 region has the DNA TGTTCCAGCAGCTTTTCCGCAGATACGCAGTATTTT. The variable domain in full, with the rest retrieved from reference TRBV7-9 and TRBJ2-3, is DTGVSQNPRHKITKRGQNVTFRCDPISEHNRLYWYRQTLGQGPEFLTYFQNEAQLEKSRLLSDRFSAERPKGSFSTLEIQRTEQGDSAMYLCSSSFSADTQYFGPGTRLTVL.

The chain employs TRBV13 and TRBJ2-1, with D uncertain. The V end was cut by 3 bases, the J end by 4 bases, with 16 bases between. Germline lookup yields CDR1 PRHDT and CDR2 FYEKMQ (reference sequence). The CDR3 is made up of 16 amino acids. CDR3 DNA sequence: TGTGCCAGCAGCTTCCCACACAGCAACGATTACAATGAGCAGTTCTTC. Residues: CASSFPHSNDYNEQFF.

V gene TRBV4-2 combines with J gene TRBJ2-1; 9 nucleotides agree with TRBD2. Germline trimming cut 0 bases from V and 3 bases from J; bases unmatched to any gene: 18. This CDR3 region has 21 residues. Germline CDR1 LGHNA, CDR2 YNFKEQ. The DNA of the CDR3 is TGTGCCAGCAGCCAAGATCGAGGAGCGGGAGGTCCATGGGGGGGCTACAATGAGCAGTTCTTC. Protein: CASSQDRGAGGPWGGYNEQFF.

Here the CDR3 DNA reads TGTGCCACCGGGAGGGGGGGGGTCTACAATGAGCAGTTCTTC. The encoded protein is CATGRGGVYNEQFF. The genes are TRBV15 and TRBJ2-1; D possibly corresponds to TRBD2 (7 bases). The CDR3 loop spans 14 amino acids. V lost 8 bases, J lost 3 bases, and 14 bases lay in between. CDR1 is LNHNV and CDR2 is YYDKDF in the germline V gene (reference sequence).

The rearrangement links TRBV19 to TRBJ1-5; 8 bases map to TRBD1. The CDR3 runs to 14 residues. Trimming took 5 bases from V and 6 from J; bases not matched to a gene: 6. Looked up from germline, CDR1 is LNHDA and CDR2 is SQIVND (reference sequence). The CDR3: CASSGTGFAQPQHF. CDR3 DNA sequence: TGTGCCAGTAGTGGGACAGGCTTCGCTCAGCCCCAGCATTTT.

V is TRBV25-1 and J is TRBJ1-1; D not certain. V was trimmed by 3 bases and J by 1 base, leaving 3 bases between them. The CDR3 consists of 12 residues. Germline V CDR1 and CDR2: MGHDK, SYGVNS. CDR3 sequence: CASSDRNTEAFF. In DNA, the CDR3 is TGTGCCAGCAGTGACAGGAACACTGAAGCTTTCTTT.

The chain employs TRBV27 and TRBJ1-1, with no clear D. This CDR3 contains 15 residues. Germline V gives CDR1 MNHEY, CDR2 SMNVEV (reference sequence). Trimming cost V 2 bases and J 4 bases, with 14 bases left between them. CDR3 nucleotides: TGTGCCAGCAGTTTAGGACTGGAAGGGCGCACTGAAGCTTTCTTT. Protein sequence: CASSLGLEGRTEAFF.

This clone was recorded a few times. Germline is not matched at one junction end, which may reflect a read error. V usage is TRBV7-9 and J usage is TRBJ2-7; 8 bases are a match to TRBD1. The germline V gene has CDR1 SEHNR and CDR2 FQNEAQ (reference sequence). CDR3 length: 14 amino acids. CDR3 in DNA: TGTTCCAGCAGCTTAGACCAGGGGGCATACGAGCAGTACTTC. It codes for CSSSLDQGAYEQYF.

About this clone itself: Other DNA sequences in the same sample also yield this CDR3. The chain employs TRBV5-6 and TRBJ2-7; TRBD2 is a possible D gene (5 bases). Germline V gene lookup returns CDR1 SGHDT and CDR2 YYEEEE. V shed 0 bases and J shed 0 bases, with 10 bases lying between them. The CDR3 has 15 amino acids. CDR3 in DNA: TGTGCCAGCAGCTTGGCGGGGAGTAGCTCCTACGAGCAGTACTTC. Residues: CASSLAGSSSYEQYF.

There are a few counts of this clone. This chain connects TRBV19 to TRBJ2-6; D gene unclear. The CDR3 consists of 15 residues. V shed 5 bases and J shed 0 bases, with 8 bases lying between them. Germline values: CDR1 LNHDA, CDR2 SQIVND (reference sequence). The CDR3 loop reads CASSPRFSGANVLTF. The CDR3 DNA is TGTGCCAGTAGTCCCAGATTCTCTGGGGCCAACGTCCTGACTTTC.

The CDR3 nucleotides read TGTGCCAGCAGTGAATTGTGGGGGGTCTCTGGGGCCAACGTCCTGACTTTC. Protein product: CASSELWGVSGANVLTF. This chain connects TRBV6-1 to TRBJ2-6; a weak D match, TRBD2 (6 bases). The V gene's germline CDR1 is MNHNS and CDR2 SASEGT. V shed 2 bases and J shed 0 bases, with 11 bases lying between them. This CDR3 is 17 amino acids long.

The rearrangement joins TRBV14 to TRBJ1-1, with D unresolved. The V gene lost 0 bases and the J gene lost 1 base, with 6 bases spanning the gap. Germline V gene lookup returns CDR1 SGHDN and CDR2 FVKESK. This CDR3 is built from 14 residues. CDR3 sequence: CASSQDYGNTEAFF. The CDR3 DNA sequence: TGTGCCAGCAGCCAAGATTACGGGAACACTGAAGCTTTCTTT.

This clone was found a few times. The rearrangement joins TRBV10-3 to TRBJ1-2, with 8 bases matching TRBD1. Germline V gene sequence: CDR1 ENHRY, CDR2 SYGVKD. The CDR3 loop spans 15 amino acids. J gave up 1 base and V 6 bases, and 7 bases lay outside the gene matches. CDR3 amino acids: CAISGGTGRNYGYTF. The CDR3 DNA reads TGTGCCATCAGCGGTGGGACAGGACGTAACTATGGCTACACCTTC.

The J gene is TRBJ1-6, the V gene TRBV6-5; D remains unclear. The ends were cut back, 0 bases at V and 10 bases at J, with 10 bases in the middle. The CDR3 is 14 residues long. CDR1 is MNHEY and CDR2 is SVGAGI in the germline V gene. CDR3 coding DNA: TGTGCCAGCAGTTACTCAGGCGGCGGATCACCCCTCCACTTT. It encodes CASSYSGGGSPLHF.

This chain links TRBV7-2 with TRBJ2-7; D is perhaps TRBD1 (5 bases). With 0 bases removed from V and 3 bases from J, the gap between germline ends came to 12 bases. In germline, CDR1 is SGHTA, CDR2 FQGNSA. The CDR3 spans 15 residues. CDR3 loop: CASSLATEIGYEQYF. The CDR3 nucleotides are TGTGCCAGCAGCTTAGCGACAGAGATAGGCTACGAGCAGTACTTC.

The chain joins TRBV6-5 to TRBJ2-4; 7 nucleotides align to TRBD2. The germline gives CDR1 MNHEY, CDR2 SVGAGI. The ends lost 0 bases at V and 3 bases at J; junction bases unmatched: 2. The CDR3 is 15 residues long. Here the CDR3 DNA reads TGTGCCAGCAGTTACTCAGGGGACTACAAAAACATTCAGTACTTC. As protein: CASSYSGDYKNIQYF.

This chain links TRBV6-6 with TRBJ1-2, with TRBD1 identical over 8 bases. Germline V gives CDR1 MNHNY, CDR2 SVGAGI (reference sequence). The CDR3 is made up of 13 amino acids. Trimming cost V 5 bases and J 4 bases; bases outside gene matches: 3. The CDR3 bases are TGTGCCAGCAGTAGGGACAGGAGCTATGGCTACACCTTC. It translates to CASSRDRSYGYTF.